These 29 T cell receptor beta chains came from one sample sequenced in a study of T cell responses to AZD1222 COVID-19 vaccine. TCRdb keeps only in-frame clones here, not all; method: immunoSEQ multiplex PCR. The sample consists of more than 70,000 clones, around 86% of them appearing once. The sequences come from peripheral blood, collected on day 0 of AZD1222 vaccination. Source of these receptors: an adult in good health.

This chain connects TRBV7-2 to TRBJ2-7; tentatively, D is TRBD2 (5 bases). This CDR3 contains 16 residues. V lost 1 base, J lost 3 bases, and 16 bases lay in between. Germline V gene sequence: CDR1 SGHTA, CDR2 FQGNSA. CDR3 nucleotide sequence: TGTGCCAGCAGCTTAGTAGGCGATCCTAGCAGCTACGAGCAGTACTTC. This codes for CASSLVGDPSSYEQYF.

V usage is TRBV27 and J usage is TRBJ1-4; no reliable D call. The germline CDR1 and CDR2 sequences are MNHEY and SMNVEV (reference sequence). V was trimmed by 3 bases and J by 0 bases, leaving 23 bases between them. The CDR3 is 20 amino acids. The CDR3: CASSLGKVAFIRATNEKLFF. Written as DNA, the CDR3 is TGTGCCAGCAGTTTGGGGAAAGTAGCATTCATACGTGCAACTAATGAAAAACTGTTTTTT. The full variable domain, with the rest looked up from reference TRBV27 and TRBJ1-4, is EAQVTQNPRYLITVTGKKLTVTCSQNMNHEYMSWYRQDPGLGLRQIYYSMNVEVTDKGDVPEGYKVSRKEKRNFPLILESPSPNQTSLYFCASSLGKVAFIRATNEKLFFGSGTQLSVL.

This chain joins TRBV3-1 (or the pseudogene TRBV3-2) and TRBJ2-7; TRBD2 matches 9 bases. The CDR3 extends over 13 amino acids. Germline-derived CDR1 and CDR2 are LGHDT and YNNKEL (reference sequence). After removal of 7 bases from V and 2 bases from J, the junction contained 3 bases not matched to a gene. As DNA, the CDR3 is TGTGCCAGCAAGCCTAGCGGGACCTACGAGCAGTACTTC. It is translated as CASKPSGTYEQYF.

This chain connects TRBV3-1 (or the pseudogene TRBV3-2) to TRBJ2-7, with 7 bases identical to TRBD1. This CDR3 contains 16 residues. J gave up 3 bases and V 4 bases, and 12 bases lay outside the gene matches. The germline V gene has CDR1 LGHDT and CDR2 YNNKEL (reference sequence). CDR3 protein: CASSREGAQFYYEQYF. CDR3 DNA sequence: TGTGCCAGCAGCCGCGAGGGGGCCCAATTTTACTACGAGCAGTACTTC.

The V gene is TRBV7-9, the J gene TRBJ2-2, with D perhaps matching TRBD1 (6 bases). V was trimmed by 0 bases and J by 10 bases, leaving 12 bases between them. Germline V CDR1 and CDR2: SEHNR, FQNEAQ (reference sequence). The CDR3 contains 14 residues. In DNA, the CDR3 is TGTGCCAGCAGCTTAGCGACAGGCATCAAGGAGCTGTTTTTT. It codes for CASSLATGIKELFF.

The sample holds a few counts of this clone. V and J are TRBV7-3 and TRBJ2-3; 10 nucleotides match TRBD1. Germline V gene sequence: CDR1 SGHTA, CDR2 FQGTGA. V lost 5 bases, J lost 5 bases, and 10 bases stayed unmatched. The CDR3 runs to 16 residues. CDR3: CASSPGGQGTLDTQYF. Here the CDR3 DNA reads TGTGCCAGCAGCCCCGGGGGACAGGGGACCCTAGATACGCAGTATTTT. The full variable domain, rest sourced from reference TRBV7-3 and TRBJ2-3, is GAGVSQTPSNKVTEKGKYVELRCDPISGHTALYWYRQSLGQGPEFLIYFQGTGAADDSGLPNDRFFAVRPEGSVSTLKIQRTERGDSAVYLCASSPGGQGTLDTQYFGPGTRLTVL.

This chain joins TRBV3-1 (or the pseudogene TRBV3-2) and TRBJ1-6; no clear D gene. The CDR3 extends over 12 amino acids. CDR1 is LGHDT, CDR2 YNNKEL, per germline (reference sequence). V lost 1 base and J 12 bases, leaving 7 bases between the germline ends. The CDR3 sequence: CASSQASRPLHF. The CDR3 region has the DNA TGTGCCAGCAGCCAAGCATCTAGACCCCTCCACTTT.

The chain has TRBV7-2 and TRBJ1-5; tentative D call: TRBD1 (6 bases). Looked up from germline, CDR1 is SGHTA and CDR2 is FQGNSA. The CDR3 sequence is 17 residues long. The V and J ends lost 1 base and 0 bases respectively, with 13 bases between them. This CDR3 is CASSLVAGDNSNQPQHF. The CDR3 DNA sequence: TGTGCCAGCAGCTTAGTGGCAGGGGATAATAGCAATCAGCCCCAGCATTTT. The full variable domain, rest sourced from reference TRBV7-2 and TRBJ1-5, is GAGVSQSPSNKVTEKGKDVELRCDPISGHTALYWYRQSLGQGLEFLIYFQGNSAPDKSGLPSDRFSAERTGGSVSTLTIQRTQQEDSAVYLCASSLVAGDNSNQPQHFGDGTRLSIL.

The chain uses TRBV12-5 and TRBJ2-1; 16 nucleotides match TRBD2. Per the germline V gene, CDR1 is LGHNT and CDR2 is FRNRAP. The V and J ends lost 2 bases and 7 bases, in that order; junction bases with no gene match: 8. CDR3 length: 18 amino acids. The CDR3 is CASGLPTGTSGRGNEQFF. CDR3 sequence (DNA): TGTGCTAGTGGTTTGCCTACCGGGACTAGCGGGAGGGGGAATGAGCAGTTCTTC.

The chain couples TRBV12-3 or TRBV12-4 to TRBJ2-7; no firm D call. The CDR3 covers 13 residues. The ends were cut back, 5 bases at V and 6 bases at J, with 14 bases in the middle. The CDR3 coding sequence is TGTGCCAGCAGTCCACAAAGTATCGGCGAGCAGTACTTC. It is translated as CASSPQSIGEQYF.

The V call is TRBV5-1, the J call TRBJ1-4, with 7 positions matching TRBD1. The germline V gene has CDR1 SGHRS and CDR2 YFSETQ. Trimming removed 0 bases from V and 3 bases from J; junction bases left unmatched: 2. The CDR3 covers 15 residues. Written as DNA, the CDR3 is TGCGCCAGCAGCTTGGGGGACAGCTCTAATGAAAAACTGTTTTTT. This translates into CASSLGDSSNEKLFF.

This clone was recorded only once. The chain employs TRBV30 and TRBJ2-4; D is undetermined. The germline CDR1 and CDR2 sequences are GTSNPN and SVGIG (reference sequence). V was trimmed by 0 bases and J by 6 bases, leaving 9 bases between them. The CDR3 has 13 amino acids. CDR3 nucleotides: TGTGCCTGGAGTGTCGGGTGGGGAAACATTCAGTACTTC. Amino acids: CAWSVGWGNIQYF.

V is TRBV4-2 and J is TRBJ1-6; possibly TRBD1 for D (5 bases). CDR3 length: 14 amino acids. Germline V CDR1 and CDR2: LGHNA, YNFKEQ. The V gene lost 0 bases and the J gene lost 9 bases, with 9 bases spanning the gap. The CDR3 loop reads CASSQDQRGSPLHF. DNA of the CDR3: TGTGCCAGCAGCCAAGATCAAAGGGGTTCACCCCTCCACTTT.

With regard to this clone: Sequence at one end of the junction differs from germline and may be a read error. The chain combines TRBV18 with TRBJ2-5; the D call may be TRBD1 or TRBD2 (6 bases each). The germline gives CDR1 KGHSH, CDR2 LQKENI. The CDR3 runs 17 residues. The CDR3 here is CASSPRSTTGGGETQYF. In nucleotides, the CDR3 is TGTGCCAGCTCGCCACGGTCTACGACAGGAGGGGGAGAGACCCAGTACTTC.

The chain links TRBV12-3 or TRBV12-4 to TRBJ2-7; no clear D. The CDR3 covers 13 residues. V was pared by 3 bases and J by 6 bases, with 12 bases between. The CDR3 spells CASSFDTSGEQYF. The CDR3 coding sequence is TGTGCCAGCAGTTTCGACACCTCTGGCGAGCAGTACTTC.

The chain combines TRBV7-3 with TRBJ2-1; D might be TRBD2 (5 bases). Germline V gene sequence: CDR1 SGHTA, CDR2 FQGTGA. There are 14 residues in the CDR3. Deletions cut 4 bases from V and 6 bases from J, with 13 bases between. CDR3 sequence reads: CASSYDGVTNEQFF. The CDR3 nucleotides read TGTGCCAGCAGCTACGACGGGGTGACCAATGAGCAGTTCTTC.

The V gene is TRBV9, the J gene TRBJ2-2; maybe TRBD1 (6 bases). The CDR3 has 17 amino acids. From germline, CDR1 is SGDLS and CDR2 YYNGEE. Deletions cut 3 bases from V and 4 bases from J, with 19 bases between. CDR3 loop: CASSGEGGVRVTGELFF. DNA for the CDR3: TGTGCCAGCAGCGGGGAAGGGGGAGTGCGTGTCACCGGGGAGCTGTTTTTT.

The chain couples TRBV11-2 to TRBJ2-2; D gene ambiguous. The ends were cut back, 0 bases at V and 7 bases at J, with 12 bases in the middle. CDR1 is SGHAT and CDR2 is FQNNGV in the germline V gene. CDR3 size: 15 residues. The CDR3 is CASSLDSTGFGELFF. The DNA for the CDR3 is TGTGCCAGCAGCTTAGATAGCACCGGATTCGGGGAGCTGTTTTTT. Looking up the rest from reference TRBV11-2 and TRBJ2-2 gives the full variable domain: EAGVAQSPRYKIIEKRQSVAFWCNPISGHATLYWYQQILGQGPKLLIQFQNNGVVDDSQLPKDRFSAERLKGVDSTLKIQPAKLEDSAVYLCASSLDSTGFGELFFGEGSRLTVL.

J is TRBJ2-7 and V is TRBV7-3; no clear D gene. This CDR3 comprises 15 residues. V lost 2 bases, J lost 2 bases, and 13 bases lay in between. CDR1 is SGHTA, CDR2 FQGTGA, per germline. The CDR3 loop is CASSLSAGSPYEQYF. CDR3 bases: TGTGCCAGCAGCTTATCAGCCGGATCCCCCTACGAGCAGTACTTC. Supplemented by reference TRBV7-3 and TRBJ2-7, the full variable domain reads GAGVSQTPSNKVTEKGKYVELRCDPISGHTALYWYRQSLGQGPEFLIYFQGTGAADDSGLPNDRFFAVRPEGSVSTLKIQRTERGDSAVYLCASSLSAGSPYEQYFGPGTRLTVT.

V usage is TRBV7-9 and J usage is TRBJ2-1; D is perhaps TRBD2 (6 bases). Germline assignment: CDR1 SEHNR and CDR2 FQNEAQ (reference sequence). V lost 4 bases, J lost 6 bases, and 16 bases lay in between. The CDR3 is 15 amino acids. This chain's CDR3 is CASSSRLEGLNEQFF. In DNA form, the CDR3 reads TGTGCCAGCAGCTCCCGGCTAGAGGGACTCAATGAGCAGTTCTTC. The entire variable domain, with the rest obtained from reference TRBV7-9 and TRBJ2-1, is as follows: DTGVSQNPRHKITKRGQNVTFRCDPISEHNRLYWYRQTLGQGPEFLTYFQNEAQLEKSRLLSDRFSAERPKGSFSTLEIQRTEQGDSAMYLCASSSRLEGLNEQFFGPGTRLTVL.

The chain combines TRBV5-3 with TRBJ2-1, with TRBD2 as a possible D gene (6 bases). Being an ORF, TRBV5-3 has a function that is uncertain. CDR3 length equals 17 residues. V shed 2 bases and J shed 4 bases, with 19 bases lying between them. CDR3 amino acids: CARSFLRGTDTYNEQFF. CDR3 coding DNA: TGTGCCAGAAGCTTCCTTCGGGGGACCGACACATACAATGAGCAGTTCTTC.

This clone was counted between two and nine times. This chain uses TRBV19 with TRBJ1-2; D is uncertain. V lost 3 bases and J 1 base, leaving 12 bases between the germline ends. This CDR3 spans 15 amino acids. Germline-derived CDR1 and CDR2 are LNHDA and SQIVND (reference sequence). CDR3: CASSIRPDGNYGYTF. CDR3 DNA sequence: TGTGCCAGTAGTATCCGCCCCGACGGTAACTATGGCTACACCTTC.

The V call is TRBV6-5, the J call TRBJ2-6; no reliable D call. The CDR3 totals 13 residues. Germline V gene sequence: CDR1 MNHEY, CDR2 SVGAGI. Trimming pared 0 bases from V and 3 bases from J, leaving 0 bases between. The CDR3 loop reads CASSYSGANVLTF. The CDR3, as DNA: TGTGCCAGCAGTTACTCTGGGGCCAACGTCCTGACTTTC.

V and J are TRBV27 and TRBJ1-5, with 7 bases identical to TRBD1. V was pared by 3 bases and J by 2 bases, with 13 bases of the junction left unmatched. CDR3 length: 18 residues. Germline CDR1 reads MNHEY; CDR2 reads SMNVEV (reference sequence). Here the CDR3 DNA reads TGTGCCAGCAGTTTTCCTACACAGGGGCGCAGGGGCAATCAGCCCCAGCATTTT. Amino acids: CASSFPTQGRRGNQPQHF.

This sequence joins TRBV4-2 and TRBJ1-4; no definite D call. Germline V lookup: CDR1 LGHNA, CDR2 YNFKEQ. The CDR3 length is 15 residues. Trimming removed 4 bases at V and 2 bases at J, with 11 bases between. The CDR3 is CASSPRGQTNEKLFF. For the CDR3, the DNA is TGTGCCAGCAGCCCAAGAGGGCAGACTAATGAAAAACTGTTTTTT.

The chain recombines TRBV29-1 with TRBJ1-1, with 7 bases matching TRBD1. Losses at the gene ends were 3 bases for V and 0 bases for J; bases not matched to a gene: 4. The CDR3 contains 14 residues. Germline-derived CDR1 and CDR2 are SQVTM and ANQGSEA. CDR3 nucleotides: TGCAGCGTTGACCATGGACAGGTGAACACTGAAGCTTTCTTT. Encoded protein: CSVDHGQVNTEAFF.

This rearrangement joins TRBV11-1 to TRBJ1-1, with 7 nucleotides matching TRBD1. The CDR3 is 15 residues long. Germline-derived CDR1 and CDR2 are SGHAT and FQDESV (reference sequence). The trim removed 4 bases at V and 5 bases at J, leaving 10 bases unmatched. CDR3 sequence: CASSWSRGTGTEAFF. CDR3 in DNA: TGTGCCAGCAGCTGGAGCAGGGGGACGGGGACTGAAGCTTTCTTT. The whole variable domain, filled in from reference TRBV11-1 and TRBJ1-1, reads EAEVAQSPRYKITEKSQAVAFWCDPISGHATLYWYRQILGQGPELLVQFQDESVVDDSQLPKDRFSAERLKGVDSTLKIQPAELGDSAMYLCASSWSRGTGTEAFFGQGTRLTVV.

The V gene is TRBV7-2, the J gene TRBJ2-7, with TRBD1 matching over 7 bases. The germline gives CDR1 SGHTA, CDR2 FQGNSA. The CDR3 is made up of 15 amino acids. V lost 2 bases, J lost 2 bases, and 6 bases stayed unmatched. The CDR3 loop is CASSLWDSPTYEQYF. CDR3 nucleotides: TGTGCCAGCAGCTTATGGGACAGTCCTACCTACGAGCAGTACTTC.

This chain joins TRBV9 and TRBJ1-5, with 7 nucleotides matching TRBD1. Germline CDR1 reads SGDLS; CDR2 reads YYNGEE. Trimming at V came to 0 bases and at J to 4 bases, leaving 4 bases not matched to a gene. The CDR3 covers 15 residues. The chain's CDR3 is CASSVGTGLNQPQHF. CDR3 coding DNA: TGTGCCAGCAGCGTAGGGACAGGACTAAATCAGCCCCAGCATTTT.